These T cell receptor beta chains were read from a single sample in a study of memory CD4+ T cells and cytomegalovirus serostatus. Profiled with immunoSEQ multiplex PCR; TCRdb holds only in-frame clones, not every one. The sample holds 55,000 or so clones, 80% to 85% seen once. The sequencing sample was made of memory CD4+ T cells from blood. These receptors were collected from an adult in good health and CMV-seropositive. The CDR3 runs from the conserved cysteine through the conserved F or W. D genes are given only for firm matches. Size is stated for part of the rows, as once, few or many counts, or as a class when the clone is expanded.

clone size: -
D gene: TRBD2
V gene: TRBV16
J gene: TRBJ2-7
CDR3 protein: CASSPRWASGGSEQYF
CDR3 DNA: TGTGCCAGCAGCCCCCGCTGGGCTAGCGGGGGAAGCGAGCAGTACTTC

clone size: -
D gene: -
V gene: TRBV5-8
J gene: TRBJ2-1
CDR3 protein: CASSSRQGTINEQFF
CDR3 DNA: TGTGCCAGCAGCTCCCGCCAGGGCACCATCAATGAGCAGTTCTTC

clone size: -
D gene: -
V gene: TRBV4-3
J gene: TRBJ2-1
CDR3 protein: CASSQGGDNEQFF
CDR3 DNA: TGCGCCAGCAGCCAAGGGGGTGACAATGAGCAGTTCTTC

clone size: -
D gene: -
V gene: TRBV28
J gene: TRBJ1-1
CDR3 protein: CASSRTVVGTEAFF
CDR3 DNA: TGTGCCAGCAGTCGGACAGTGGTGGGCACTGAAGCTTTCTTT

clone size: -
D gene: -
V gene: TRBV6-1
J gene: TRBJ1-5
CDR3 protein: CASSGVVNQPQHF
CDR3 DNA: TGTGCCAGCAGTGGCGTAGTCAATCAGCCCCAGCATTTT

clone size: -
D gene: -
V gene: TRBV28
J gene: TRBJ2-3
CDR3 protein: CASSLTRQGRVDTQYF
CDR3 DNA: TGTGCCAGCAGCCTAACTCGACAGGGGAGGGTAGATACGCAGTATTTT

clone size: -
D gene: -
V gene: TRBV6-4
J gene: TRBJ2-7
CDR3 protein: CASNRRRLYYEQYF
CDR3 DNA: TGTGCCAGCAACCGCCGTCGACTCTACTACGAGCAGTACTTC

clone size: -
D gene: TRBD1
V gene: TRBV4-3
J gene: TRBJ1-1
CDR3 protein: CASSQTGQASTEAFF
CDR3 DNA: TGCGCCAGCAGCCAAACGGGACAGGCCTCCACTGAAGCTTTCTTT

clone size: -
D gene: -
V gene: TRBV2
J gene: TRBJ2-1
CDR3 protein: CASTRYNEQFF
CDR3 DNA: TGTGCCAGCACTCGATACAATGAGCAGTTCTTC

clone size: medium-sized
D gene: -
V gene: TRBV20-1
J gene: TRBJ1-1
CDR3 protein: CSARSGTEAFF
CDR3 DNA: TGCAGTGCTAGATCGGGGACTGAAGCTTTCTTT

clone size: -
D gene: -
V gene: TRBV6-6
J gene: TRBJ2-7
CDR3 protein: CASRGTQLSYEQYF
CDR3 DNA: TGTGCCAGCAGGGGGACACAACTCTCCTACGAGCAGTACTTC

clone size: -
D gene: -
V gene: TRBV28
J gene: TRBJ2-2
CDR3 protein: CASRRSDRSGELFF
CDR3 DNA: TGTGCCAGCAGAAGGAGCGACAGGAGCGGGGAGCTGTTTTTT

clone size: once
D gene: -
V gene: TRBV5-1
J gene: TRBJ1-1
CDR3 protein: CASRPEQGLYAFF
CDR3 DNA: TGCGCCAGCAGACCGGAACAGGGTCTCTATGCTTTCTTT

clone size: -
D gene: TRBD2
V gene: TRBV27
J gene: TRBJ2-3
CDR3 protein: CASSSAGGTDTQYF
CDR3 DNA: TGTGCCAGCAGTTCAGCGGGGGGCACAGATACGCAGTATTTT

clone size: -
D gene: -
V gene: TRBV6-5
J gene: TRBJ1-3
CDR3 protein: CASSRGASSGNTIYF
CDR3 DNA: TGTGCCAGCAGCAGAGGGGCCTCCTCTGGAAACACCATATATTTT

clone size: -
D gene: TRBD1
V gene: TRBV5-1
J gene: TRBJ1-3
CDR3 protein: CASSQDRATTIYF
CDR3 DNA: TGCGCCAGCAGCCAGGACAGGGCGACCACCATATATTTT

clone size: -
D gene: TRBD1
V gene: TRBV18
J gene: TRBJ1-2
CDR3 protein: CASSLSVTGDRYGYTF
CDR3 DNA: TGTGCCAGCTCACTTTCTGTGACAGGGGATAGGTATGGCTACACCTTC

clone size: -
D gene: -
V gene: TRBV19
J gene: TRBJ2-5
CDR3 protein: CASSIDWAAETQYF
CDR3 DNA: TGTGCCAGTAGTATAGATTGGGCGGCTGAGACCCAGTACTTC

clone size: -
D gene: TRBD1
V gene: TRBV5-5
J gene: TRBJ1-1
CDR3 protein: CASSLRGTGGNTEAFF
CDR3 DNA: TGTGCCAGCAGCTTGAGGGGGACAGGGGGGAACACTGAAGCTTTCTTT

clone size: -
D gene: -
V gene: TRBV27
J gene: TRBJ2-2
CDR3 protein: CASSFGPGRANTGELFF
CDR3 DNA: -

clone size: -
D gene: -
V gene: TRBV7-2
J gene: TRBJ2-7
CDR3 protein: CASSLIGGMDEQYF
CDR3 DNA: TGTGCCAGCAGCCTCATTGGGGGGATGGACGAGCAGTACTTC

clone size: once
D gene: -
V gene: TRBV10-3
J gene: TRBJ2-3
CDR3 protein: CAISRPTGTQYF
CDR3 DNA: TGTGCCATCAGTCGCCCTACCGGTACGCAGTATTTT

clone size: few
D gene: TRBD2
V gene: TRBV4-1
J gene: TRBJ2-5
CDR3 protein: CASSQEGGGALTQYF
CDR3 DNA: TGCGCCAGCAGCCAAGAAGGCGGGGGGGCCTTGACCCAGTACTTC